Below, 27 T cell receptor beta chains from the same sample are listed, as sequenced in a study of cytomegalovirus exposure and HLA in healthy donors. The PCR made use of 60 Vbeta and 13 Jbeta primers. This table comes from immunoSEQ multiplex PCR, and its TCRdb copy is limited to in-frame clones, with some not included. This table has about 170,000 clones, roughly 85% appearing once. The sequencing input was PBMCs. These receptor sequences come from a man younger than 40 in good health and CMV-seropositive.

This chain connects TRBV29-1 to TRBJ1-1; a possible D gene is TRBD1 (6 bases). Germline CDR1 and CDR2: SQVTM and ANQGSEA. Trimming left V 7 bases short and J 0 bases short, with 12 bases between. CDR3 size: 13 residues. The chain's CDR3 is CSAETGLNTEAFF. The CDR3 DNA reads TGCAGCGCCGAGACAGGCCTGAACACTGAAGCTTTCTTT.

This chain links TRBV7-9 with TRBJ2-5; D ambiguous. Looked up from germline, CDR1 is SEHNR and CDR2 is FQNEAQ (reference sequence). This CDR3 is 12 amino acids long. Between the trimmed V and J ends, which lost 5 bases and 0 bases, there was a span of 4 bases. The CDR3 sequence is CASSPDQETQYF. The DNA for the CDR3 is TGTGCCAGCAGCCCTGACCAAGAGACCCAGTACTTC.

This clone was picked up one time. The chain is built from TRBV9 and TRBJ2-2; 7 positions agree with TRBD1. V shed 4 bases and J 6 bases; nucleotides not matched to a gene: 15. The CDR3 extends over 17 amino acids. Germline loops: CDR1 SGDLS, CDR2 YYNGEE. The CDR3: CASSPRGGGPRPGELFF. The CDR3, as DNA: TGTGCCAGCAGCCCTCGAGGGGGCGGGCCCCGCCCCGGGGAGCTGTTTTTT.

This clone was observed a handful of times. This chain uses TRBV27 with TRBJ2-1; 8 nucleotides match TRBD2. CDR3 length equals 15 residues. J lost 5 bases, V lost 2 bases, and 5 bases had no gene match. From germline, CDR1 is MNHEY and CDR2 SMNVEV (reference sequence). The CDR3 nucleotides are TGTGCCAGCAGTTTAATGGCGGGAGGTCACAATGAGCAGTTCTTC. Translating gives CASSLMAGGHNEQFF.

V is TRBV19 and J is TRBJ1-6; no reliable D call. Germline-derived CDR1 and CDR2 are LNHDA and SQIVND (reference sequence). Trimming stripped 3 bases from V and 9 bases from J, with 18 bases between. This CDR3 region has 16 residues. The CDR3 loop is CASSMARTGGVSPLHF. Written as DNA, the CDR3 is TGTGCCAGTAGTATGGCCCGGACCGGAGGTGTTTCACCCCTCCACTTT.

Only one count was recorded for this clone. This sequence joins TRBV5-1 and TRBJ2-1; D remains unclear. Germline CDR1 is SGHRS and CDR2 is YFSETQ. The CDR3 is 14 residues long. The V end was cut by 1 base, the J end by 6 bases, with 11 bases between. This CDR3 reads CASSLFFSRNEQFF. In DNA, the CDR3 is TGCGCCAGCAGCTTGTTCTTTTCGCGCAATGAGCAGTTCTTC.

This clone appeared a few times. The rearrangement uses TRBV27 and TRBJ2-7; 8 nucleotides match TRBD2. CDR3 size: 14 residues. The V segment lost 5 bases and the J segment 6 bases; nucleotides outside the gene matches: 9. Germline values: CDR1 MNHEY, CDR2 SMNVEV (reference sequence). The chain's CDR3 is CASSPGLVGGEQYV. CDR3 coding DNA: TGTGCCAGCAGTCCGGGACTAGTCGGGGGCGAGCAGTACGTC.

This clone has a handful of counts. J is TRBJ2-7 and V is TRBV4-3, with D possibly being TRBD2 (6 bases). The CDR3 has 14 residues. Between the trimmed V and J ends, which lost 0 bases and 6 bases, there was a span of 12 bases. Germline V lookup: CDR1 LGHNA, CDR2 YSLEER. This chain's CDR3 is CASSQDEAGPEQYF. The CDR3 nucleotides are TGCGCCAGCAGCCAAGATGAGGCGGGGCCCGAGCAGTACTTC.

The chain couples TRBV6-6 to TRBJ2-3, with a tentative D call TRBD2 (6 bases). The CDR3 is made up of 14 amino acids. CDR1 and CDR2 from the germline V gene are MNHNY and SVGAGI (reference sequence). Trimming took off 6 bases at V and 0 bases at J, with 10 bases between the two ends. CDR3 sequence reads: CASRISGSTDTQYF. The CDR3 bases are TGTGCCAGCAGAATTAGCGGTAGCACAGATACGCAGTATTTT.

This sequence joins TRBV4-3 and TRBJ2-3, with 7 bases fitting TRBD2. After removal of 6 bases from V and 3 bases from J, the junction contained 9 bases not matched to a gene. Germline CDR1 reads LGHNA; CDR2 reads YSLEER. The CDR3 has 15 amino acids. The CDR3 DNA sequence: TGCGCCAGCAGTACAGGAGCGGGGAGGACAGATACGCAGTATTTT. It specifies CASSTGAGRTDTQYF.

The genes are TRBV7-2 and TRBJ1-1; D not certain. CDR1 is SGHTA and CDR2 is FQGNSA in the germline V gene. The CDR3 runs 13 residues. The germline V and J ends were trimmed by 3 bases and 0 bases, with 5 bases remaining between them. The CDR3 spells CASSFSMNTEAFF. In DNA form, the CDR3 reads TGTGCCAGCAGCTTTTCTATGAACACTGAAGCTTTCTTT.

This rearrangement joins TRBV9 to TRBJ2-2; D unresolved. V lost 3 bases and J 1 base, leaving 4 bases between the germline ends. The CDR3 loop spans 13 amino acids. Germline CDR1 is SGDLS and CDR2 is YYNGEE. In DNA, the CDR3 is TGTGCCAGCAGCGGAGAGAACACCGGGGAGCTGTTTTTT. Translating gives CASSGENTGELFF.

Only one count was recorded for this clone. The J gene is TRBJ2-3, the V gene TRBV2; TRBD2 agrees at 9 bases. With 6 bases clipped from V and 1 base from J, the junction kept 14 bases outside the gene matches. This CDR3 spans 18 amino acids. The V gene's germline CDR1 is SNHLY and CDR2 FYNNEI. The CDR3 sequence: CASSLRRGRVPGTDTQYF. As DNA, the CDR3 is TGTGCCAGCAGCCTCCGGCGCGGGAGGGTTCCGGGCACAGATACGCAGTATTTT.

This sequence joins TRBV6-5 and TRBJ1-1, with a tentative D call TRBD1 (5 bases). The CDR3 sequence is 15 residues long. V dropped 8 bases and J dropped 1 base, with 17 bases sitting between them. CDR1 is MNHEY, CDR2 SVGAGI, per germline. CDR3 in amino acids: CASGGRVYSNTEAFF. The DNA for the CDR3 is TGTGCCAGCGGGGGGAGGGTTTACTCGAACACTGAAGCTTTCTTT.

V is TRBV6-1 and J is TRBJ1-1; D is uncertain. Germline assignment: CDR1 MNHNS and CDR2 SASEGT. CDR3 length equals 10 residues. Trimming took 8 bases from V and 7 from J, leaving 8 bases between them. CDR3 sequence reads: CASSINEAFF. The CDR3 coding sequence is TGTGCCAGCTCTATAAATGAAGCTTTCTTT.

The genes are TRBV10-3 and TRBJ2-5; no clear D gene. The CDR3 is 13 amino acids. The V and J ends lost 1 base and 5 bases respectively, with 8 bases between them. CDR1 and CDR2 from the germline V gene are ENHRY and SYGVKD. CDR3 nucleotides: TGTGCCATCAGTGAGTTCCTCGGGGAGACCCAGTACTTC. Translated, it gives CAISEFLGETQYF.

As concerns this clone: Its ends do not fully match the called genes, so a read error is possible. V usage is TRBV10-3 and J usage is TRBJ2-5, with TRBD1 as a possible D gene (5 bases). This CDR3 is built from 13 residues. Germline loops: CDR1 ENHRY, CDR2 SYGVKD. The CDR3 loop is CAISESGVEKLDF. The CDR3 bases are TGTGCCATCAGTGAGTCAGGGGTGGAGAAATTAGACTTC.

The chain couples TRBV5-1 to TRBJ2-1; 10 bases line up with TRBD2. J lost 5 bases, V lost 0 bases, and 5 bases had no gene match. Germline V gene lookup returns CDR1 SGHRS and CDR2 YFSETQ. This CDR3 contains 16 residues. The CDR3 here is CASSLEASGSNNEQFF. The CDR3, as DNA: TGCGCCAGCAGCTTGGAGGCTAGCGGGAGCAACAATGAGCAGTTCTTC. The whole variable domain, filled in from reference TRBV5-1 and TRBJ2-1, reads KAGVTQTPRYLIKTRGQQVTLSCSPISGHRSVSWYQQTPGQGLQFLFEYFSETQRNKGNFPGRFSGRQFSNSRSEMNVSTLELGDSALYLCASSLEASGSNNEQFFGPGTRLTVL.

The J gene is TRBJ2-7, the V gene TRBV7-9, with D possibly matching TRBD1 (6 bases). V was cut by 1 base and J by 1 base, with 8 bases left in between. Germline CDR1 SEHNR, CDR2 FQNEAQ (reference sequence). There are 14 residues in the CDR3. The CDR3 sequence is CASSLDRVSYEQYF. In DNA form, the CDR3 reads TGTGCCAGCAGCTTAGACAGGGTATCCTACGAGCAGTACTTC.

The chain uses TRBV11-3 and TRBJ2-1; no definite D call. Germline V lookup: CDR1 SGHNT, CDR2 YENEEA. The CDR3 has 12 residues. V lost 1 base to trimming and J lost 10 bases, with 8 bases between them. CDR3 sequence reads: CASSLVLGEQFF. In DNA, the CDR3 is TGTGCCAGCAGCTTAGTATTGGGCGAGCAGTTCTTC.

The chain employs TRBV4-3 and TRBJ1-2, with D hard to call. This CDR3 is built from 15 residues. The germline V gene has CDR1 LGHNA and CDR2 YSLEER. V lost 0 bases and J lost 0, with 8 bases in between. CDR3 DNA sequence: TGCGCCAGCAGCCAAGACATAGCCGCTAACTATGGCTACACCTTC. Protein: CASSQDIAANYGYTF.

This clone was counted once. The rearrangement links TRBV10-3 to TRBJ2-1; the match to TRBD2 covers 9 bases. The CDR3 is made up of 14 amino acids. The J segment lost 7 bases and the V segment lost 11 bases, leaving 12 bases of the junction unmatched. The germline CDR1 and CDR2 sequences are ENHRY and SYGVKD. CDR3 bases: TGTGCCGCCTCCGTTAGCGGGAGCTTTAATGAGCAGTTCTTC. This translates into CAASVSGSFNEQFF.

J is TRBJ2-7 and V is TRBV10-3; TRBD2 matches at 7 bases. Looked up from germline, CDR1 is ENHRY and CDR2 is SYGVKD. J was trimmed by 2 bases and V by 3 bases; bases with no gene match: 1. The CDR3 spans 13 residues. The CDR3 loop is CAISEGTTYEQYV. The CDR3, as DNA: TGTGCCATCAGTGAAGGGACTACCTACGAGCAGTACGTC.

The rearrangement links TRBV6-5 to TRBJ2-5; D is perhaps TRBD1 (6 bases). The CDR3 is 13 amino acids. Germline V gene lookup returns CDR1 MNHEY and CDR2 SVGAGI. Trimming shortened V by 4 bases and J by 4 bases, and 10 bases separated the two germline ends. CDR3 loop: CASSSEGVETQYF. As DNA, the CDR3 is TGTGCCAGCAGTTCCGAGGGGGTAGAGACCCAGTACTTC.

The V gene is TRBV28, the J gene TRBJ1-1; 8 positions agree with TRBD1. CDR3 length: 14 amino acids. The germline CDR1 and CDR2 sequences are MDHEN and SYDVKM. V gave up 6 bases and J gave up 7 bases; unmatched junction bases: 10. The CDR3 here is CASRGTARGREAFF. The CDR3 coding sequence is TGTGCCAGCAGGGGGACGGCCAGGGGGCGTGAAGCTTTCTTT.

The rearrangement links TRBV7-2 to TRBJ1-4; no firm D call. This CDR3 comprises 14 residues. V shed 5 bases and J shed 8 bases, with 15 bases lying between them. Germline CDR1 SGHTA, CDR2 FQGNSA. CDR3 sequence: CASSRPGSAEKLFF. The DNA of the CDR3 is TGTGCCAGCAGCAGACCCGGGAGTGCGGAAAAACTGTTTTTT.

This chain uses TRBV6-1 with TRBJ2-2; 14 nucleotides agree with TRBD2. After removal of 4 bases from V and 6 bases from J, the junction contained 7 bases not matched to a gene. The CDR3 loop spans 17 amino acids. Germline CDR1 reads MNHNS; CDR2 reads SASEGT. DNA of the CDR3: TGTGCCAGCAGTGCGGGACTAGCGGGAGATTTAGCCGGGGAGCTGTTTTTT. Protein sequence: CASSAGLAGDLAGELFF.